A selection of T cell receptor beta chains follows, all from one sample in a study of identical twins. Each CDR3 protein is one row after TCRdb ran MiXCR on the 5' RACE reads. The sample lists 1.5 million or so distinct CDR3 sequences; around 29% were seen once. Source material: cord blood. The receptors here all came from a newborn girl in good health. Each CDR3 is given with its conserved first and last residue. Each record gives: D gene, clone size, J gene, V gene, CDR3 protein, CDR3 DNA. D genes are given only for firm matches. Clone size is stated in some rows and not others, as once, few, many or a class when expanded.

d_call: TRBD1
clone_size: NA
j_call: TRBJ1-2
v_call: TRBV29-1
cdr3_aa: CSVTGAGGYTF
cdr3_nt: TGCAGCGTCACAGGGGCCGGTGGCTACACCTTC

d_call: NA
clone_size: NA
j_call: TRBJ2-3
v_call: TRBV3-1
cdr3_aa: CASSPRLVRRGTDTQYF
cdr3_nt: TGTGCCAGCAGCCCTCGACTTGTTAGACGCGGCACAGATACGCAGTATTTT

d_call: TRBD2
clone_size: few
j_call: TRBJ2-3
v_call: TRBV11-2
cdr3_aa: CASSLDPAGGFTDTQYF
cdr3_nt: TGTGCCAGCAGCTTAGATCCAGCGGGGGGATTCACAGATACGCAGTATTTT

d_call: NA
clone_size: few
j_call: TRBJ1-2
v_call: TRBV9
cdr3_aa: CASTASLNYGYTF
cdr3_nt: TGTGCCAGCACCGCGTCCCTCAACTATGGCTACACCTTC

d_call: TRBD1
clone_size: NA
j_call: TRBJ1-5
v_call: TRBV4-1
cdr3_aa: CASSQDGTGGQPQHF
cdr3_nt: TGCGCCAGCAGCCAAGATGGGACAGGGGGTCAGCCCCAGCATTTT

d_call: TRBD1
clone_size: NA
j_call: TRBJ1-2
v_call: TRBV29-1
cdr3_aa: CSVVGQGASGYGYTF
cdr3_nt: TGCAGCGTTGTGGGACAGGGGGCGTCTGGCTATGGCTACACCTTC

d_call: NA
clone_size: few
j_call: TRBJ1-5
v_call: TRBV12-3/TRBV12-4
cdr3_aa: CASSLGVGFPSQPQHF
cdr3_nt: TGTGCCAGCAGTTTAGGGGTAGGGTTCCCCAGTCAGCCCCAGCATTTT

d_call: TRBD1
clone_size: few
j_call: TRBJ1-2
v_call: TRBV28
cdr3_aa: CASSLDRTGYNGYTF
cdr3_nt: TGTGCCAGCAGTTTAGACCGGACAGGGTACAATGGCTACACCTTC

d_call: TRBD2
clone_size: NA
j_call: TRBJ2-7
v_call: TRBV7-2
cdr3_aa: CASSPASGGFYNEQYF
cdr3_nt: TGTGCCAGCAGCCCCGCTAGCGGGGGGTTCTACAATGAGCAGTACTTC

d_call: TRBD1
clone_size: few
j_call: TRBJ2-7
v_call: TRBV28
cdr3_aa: CASIPNFRDRGRYEQYF
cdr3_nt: TGTGCCAGCATCCCAAATTTCCGGGACAGGGGAAGGTACGAGCAGTACTTC

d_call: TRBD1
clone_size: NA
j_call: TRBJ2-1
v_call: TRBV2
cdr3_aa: CASSGDRGSYNEQFF
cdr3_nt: TGTGCCAGCAGTGGAGACAGGGGAAGCTACAATGAGCAGTTCTTC

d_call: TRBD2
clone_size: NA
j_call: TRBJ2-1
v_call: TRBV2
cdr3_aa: CASRPTGLASSYNEQFF
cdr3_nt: TGTGCCAGCAGGCCGACGGGACTAGCTAGCTCCTACAATGAGCAGTTCTTC

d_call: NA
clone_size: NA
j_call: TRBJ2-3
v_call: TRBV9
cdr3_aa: CASSPFLQREADTQYF
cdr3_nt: TGTGCCAGCAGCCCATTCCTCCAAAGGGAAGCAGATACGCAGTATTTT

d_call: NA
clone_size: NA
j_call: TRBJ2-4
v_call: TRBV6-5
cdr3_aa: CASSYGPADLAKNIQYF
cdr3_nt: TGTGCCAGCAGTTACGGGCCGGCGGACCTAGCCAAAAACATTCAGTACTTC

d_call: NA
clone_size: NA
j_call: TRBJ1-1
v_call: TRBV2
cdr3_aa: CAGDGEAFF
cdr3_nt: TGTGCAGGGGACGGTGAAGCTTTCTTT

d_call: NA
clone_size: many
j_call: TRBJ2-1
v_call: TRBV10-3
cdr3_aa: CAIKAGGELSYNEQFF
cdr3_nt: TGTGCCATCAAGGCGGGTGGGGAACTCTCCTACAATGAGCAGTTCTTC

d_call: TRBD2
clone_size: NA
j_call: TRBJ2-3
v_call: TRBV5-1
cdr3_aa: CASSPRTSGGNTQYF
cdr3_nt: TGCGCCAGCAGCCCTAGGACTAGCGGGGGGAATACGCAGTATTTT

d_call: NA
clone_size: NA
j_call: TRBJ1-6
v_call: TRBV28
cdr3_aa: CASSPPLGLASPLHF
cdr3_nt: TGTGCCAGCAGCCCCCCCCTTGGTTTAGCTTCACCCCTCCACTTT

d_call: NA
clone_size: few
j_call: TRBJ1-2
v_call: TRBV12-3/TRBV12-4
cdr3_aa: CASSPSRYSYGYTF
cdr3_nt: TGTGCCAGCAGTCCCTCACGTTACAGCTATGGCTACACCTTC

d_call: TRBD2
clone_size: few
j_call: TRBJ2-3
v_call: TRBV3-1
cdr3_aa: CASSQVWLAATSTDTQYF
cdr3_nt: TGTGCCAGCAGCCAAGTTTGGCTAGCGGCCACTAGCACAGATACGCAGTATTTT

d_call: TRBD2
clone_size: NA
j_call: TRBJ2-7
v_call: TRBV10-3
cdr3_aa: CAISIGLAGGYEQYF
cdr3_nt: TGTGCCATCAGCATCGGATTAGCGGGAGGGTACGAGCAGTACTTC